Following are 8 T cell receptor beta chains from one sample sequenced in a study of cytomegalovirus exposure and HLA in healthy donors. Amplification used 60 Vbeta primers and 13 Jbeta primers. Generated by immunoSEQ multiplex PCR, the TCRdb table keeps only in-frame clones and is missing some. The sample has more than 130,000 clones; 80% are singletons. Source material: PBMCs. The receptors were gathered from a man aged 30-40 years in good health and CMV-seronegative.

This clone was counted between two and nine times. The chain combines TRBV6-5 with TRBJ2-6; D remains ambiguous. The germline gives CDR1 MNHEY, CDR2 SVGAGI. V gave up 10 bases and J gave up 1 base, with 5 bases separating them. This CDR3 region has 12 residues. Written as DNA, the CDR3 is TGTGCCACCTTTTCTGGGGCCAACGTCCTGACTTTC. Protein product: CATFSGANVLTF.

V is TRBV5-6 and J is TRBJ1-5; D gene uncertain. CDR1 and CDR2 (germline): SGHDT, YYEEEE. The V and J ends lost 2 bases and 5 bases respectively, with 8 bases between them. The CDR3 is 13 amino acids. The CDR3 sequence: CASSFRRDQPQHF. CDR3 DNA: TGTGCCAGCAGCTTTCGTCGAGATCAGCCCCAGCATTTT.

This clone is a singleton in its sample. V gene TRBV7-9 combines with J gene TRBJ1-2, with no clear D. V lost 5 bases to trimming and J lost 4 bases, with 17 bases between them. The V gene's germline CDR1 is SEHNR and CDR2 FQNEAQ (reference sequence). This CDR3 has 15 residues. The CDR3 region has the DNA TGTGCCAGCAGCGCCCCGGGGTGGGGTGGCTATGGCTACACCTTC. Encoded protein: CASSAPGWGGYGYTF.

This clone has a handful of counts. CDR3 protein: CASSQWTGEDEQFF. The CDR3, as DNA: TGCGCCAGCAGCCAATGGACAGGGGAGGATGAGCAGTTCTTC. The chain joins TRBV4-1 to TRBJ2-1; 9 positions match TRBD1. The junction had 4 bases not matched to a gene; V was cut back by 2 bases and J by 8 bases. The germline V gene encodes CDR1 MGHRA and CDR2 YSYEKL. The CDR3 is 14 amino acids.

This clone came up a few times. This CDR3 reads CASSDRVNQPQHF. CDR3 nucleotides: TGTGCCAGCAGTGATCGGGTAAATCAGCCCCAGCATTTT. The chain combines TRBV6-1 with TRBJ1-5; D gene ambiguous. Per germline, CDR1 MNHNS and CDR2 SASEGT. CDR3 length: 13 residues. Trimming stripped 3 bases from V and 4 bases from J, with 7 bases between.

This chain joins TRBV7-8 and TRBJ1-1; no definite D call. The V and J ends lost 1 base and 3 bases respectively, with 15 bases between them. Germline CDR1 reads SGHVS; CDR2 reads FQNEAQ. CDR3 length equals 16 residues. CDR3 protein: CASSLVPRGRYTEAFF. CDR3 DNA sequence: TGTGCCAGCAGCTTAGTACCCCGGGGAAGGTACACTGAAGCTTTCTTT.

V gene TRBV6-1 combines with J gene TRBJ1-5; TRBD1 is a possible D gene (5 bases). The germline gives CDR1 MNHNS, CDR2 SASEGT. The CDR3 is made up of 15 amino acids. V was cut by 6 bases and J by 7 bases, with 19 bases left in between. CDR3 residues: CASSPGRGWGQPQHF. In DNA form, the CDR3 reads TGTGCCAGCAGCCCCGGGCGGGGGTGGGGCCAGCCCCAGCATTTT.

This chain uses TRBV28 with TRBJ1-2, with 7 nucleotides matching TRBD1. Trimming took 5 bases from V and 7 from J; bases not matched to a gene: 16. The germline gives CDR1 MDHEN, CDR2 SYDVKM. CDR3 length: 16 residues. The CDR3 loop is CASSPRFFRGRGGYTF. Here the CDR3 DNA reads TGTGCCAGCAGTCCTCGGTTTTTTAGGGGGCGGGGTGGCTACACCTTC.